This T cell receptor (beta chain) was identified in a study of immune evolution from preneoplasia to lung adenocarcinoma. The CDR3 runs to 16 residues. The V end was cut by 3 bases, the J end by 1 base, with 12 bases between. From germline, CDR1 is MRHNA and CDR2 SNTAGT. Clones were read by immunoSEQ multiplex PCR, and TCRdb kept only the in-frame ones, dropping some. The sample includes some 2,300 clones, about 85% of them seen just once. Patients had resection in Japan or China between about 2014 and 2018. H&E slides confirmed each diagnosis, reviewed by two pathologists independently. The origin of this receptor is a person aged 60-80 years with invasive lung adenocarcinoma. The chain employs TRBV6-4 and TRBJ2-2; D may be TRBD1 (6 bases). The specimen was FFPE invasive lung adenocarcinoma tissue. In DNA form, the CDR3 reads TGTGCCAGCAGTGATATAGGGACAAGGAACACCGGGGAGCTGTTTTTT. Residues: CASSDIGTRNTGELFF.